This T cell receptor (beta chain) comes out of a study of T cell responses to AZD1222 COVID-19 vaccine. Sequencing was performed with immunoSEQ multiplex PCR; in TCRdb, only in-frame clones are kept and a portion is missing. Altogether fewer than 90,000 clones are present, about 86% being singletons, with the ten largest covering about 6%. Germline CDR1 MNHNS, CDR2 SASEGT. The CDR3 runs 15 residues. The trim removed 3 bases at V and 5 bases at J, leaving 6 bases unmatched. A single count supports this clone. The target antigen is unknown. Study-wide results and limits: The donors showed a predominance of white British ancestry and of females, with possible underestimation of clonal diversity. It was only after the peak T cell response that any repertoires were sampled. Across the whole spike, CD4 TCRs peaked at regions 160-218 and 743-854. Increases in Spike-specific TCR breadth and depth were seen after two AZD1222 doses.

The sequence was collected from an adult who received the AZD1222 COVID-19 vaccine. The J gene is TRBJ2-2, the V gene TRBV6-1; 7 nucleotides align to TRBD2. Sequences were derived from peripheral blood, sampled 28 days after the second AZD1222 dose. DNA of the CDR3: TGTGCCAGCAGTGATGTCGGGGGGTGGACCGGGGAGCTGTTTTTT. Translated: CASSDVGGWTGELFF.